This TCR beta chain stems from a study of cytomegalovirus exposure and HLA in healthy donors. 60 Vbeta and 13 Jbeta primers were used in PCR. Profiled with immunoSEQ multiplex PCR; TCRdb holds only in-frame clones, not every one. Seen here are approximately 180,000 clones, 77% observed once, and the top ten hold 1.4% to 1.5%. Germline CDR1 is MNHEY and CDR2 is SMNVEV (reference sequence). This CDR3 is 13 amino acids long. Trimming removed 3 bases at V and 2 bases at J, with 7 bases between. As to this clone: What it recognizes is unknown.

Study-wide results and limits: Clonal expansion was found to be greater in HLA-associated TCR beta chains than in equally common others in a later analysis. Confirmation was obtained in vitro that a few CMV-associated chains are specific for CMV antigens. Cytomegalovirus association was assigned to approximately 180 TCR beta chains.

The rearrangement uses TRBV27 and TRBJ2-5, with D possibly TRBD2 on 5 matching bases. The clonotype originates from a woman in her twenties or thirties in good health and CMV-seropositive. Sequencing was done on a sample of PBMCs. The CDR3 loop reads CASSLSGQETQYF. CDR3 nucleotide sequence: TGTGCCAGCAGTTTGTCGGGGCAAGAGACCCAGTACTTC.